Below, one T cell receptor (beta chain) is given with its context. The antigen is unknown. At the survey level, the v3.0 immunoSEQ assay was run. Profiling relied on immunoSEQ multiplex PCR, and the TCRdb table lists in-frame clones only, not all of them. This table has 20,000 to 25,000 clones, around 85% appearing once. This entry is derived from a study of long-term antiretroviral therapy in people with HIV. Prior to DNA extraction, the samples held 1-10 million cryopreserved PBMC. The ends were cut back, 4 bases at V and 2 bases at J, with 14 bases in the middle. The CDR3 is 15 residues long. Germline CDR1 and CDR2: ENHRY and SYGVKD. Study findings and constraints: Blood specimens, gathered between the mid-2000s and the late 2010s, were possibly obtained under older ART regimens.

This chain connects TRBV10-3 to TRBJ1-1, with D unresolved. This receptor was taken from a man between 40 and 49 years old with HIV. The sequences come from unsorted PBMCs, collected 1.6 years after starting antiretroviral therapy. The CDR3 here is CAISGGAKVNTEAFF. DNA for the CDR3: TGTGCCATCAGTGGCGGAGCAAAGGTTAACACTGAAGCTTTCTTT.